Listed below are T cell receptor beta chains from one sample, sequenced in a study of cytomegalovirus exposure and HLA in healthy donors. Libraries were prepared by immunoSEQ multiplex PCR; TCRdb keeps only in-frame clonotypes and omits some of them. Altogether over 100,000 clones are present, around three quarters being singletons, with the ten largest covering approximately 7.7%. Sequenced: PBMCs. These TCRs come from a woman aged 45 to 65 in good health and CMV-seropositive. Each CDR3 is given with its conserved first and last residue. D genes are given only for firm matches. Rows give clone size only sometimes, using once, few, many, or a class for an expanded clone.

TGTGCCAGCAGAGTACTAGCATCAGAGACCCAGTACTTC CASRVLASETQYF - TRBJ2-5 - TRBV6-4
TGTGCCATCAGTCCAATGACAGGGGCGGGCACTGAAGCTTTCTTT CAISPMTGAGTEAFF - TRBJ1-1 TRBD1 TRBV10-3
TGTGCCAGCAGCCTACTAGCGGTGTCCTACGAGCAGTACTTC CASSLLAVSYEQYF - TRBJ2-7 TRBD2 TRBV2
TGTGCCAGCAGCTGGGGAGGGTCGGAGACCCAGTACTTC CASSWGGSETQYF few TRBJ2-5 TRBD2 TRBV11-2
TGCGCCAGCAGCCAAGACGCCAGGGGGCTGGGTACGCAGTATTTT CASSQDARGLGTQYF - TRBJ2-3 TRBD1 TRBV4-3
TGTGCCAGCAGTCCCTCGGGACTAGCGGGAGTCGAGCAGTACTTC CASSPSGLAGVEQYF - TRBJ2-7 TRBD2 TRBV27
TGTGCCAGCAGCTTAGGAGAAAAGCGGGGTCAAGAGACCCAGTACTTC CASSLGEKRGQETQYF - TRBJ2-5 TRBD2 TRBV7-2
TGCAGCGTTGTGGCTAGCGGGGGGTCCTACAATGAGCAGTTCTTC CSVVASGGSYNEQFF - TRBJ2-1 TRBD2 TRBV29-1
TGCGCCAGCAGCTTGGAGCCGGCTAATGAAAAACTGTTTTTT CASSLEPANEKLFF - TRBJ1-4 - TRBV5-1
TGTGCCAGCAGCTCAGGGGGCGGGTACGAGCAGTACTTC CASSSGGGYEQYF - TRBJ2-7 TRBD1 TRBV7-8
TGTGCCAGCTCACCATTCCCGGGGGGAGGCCGCACAGATACGCAGTATTTT CASSPFPGGGRTDTQYF - TRBJ2-3 TRBD2 TRBV18
TGTGCCAGCAGCTTACAGGGTGGTGGGGCCAACGGCCTGACTTTC CASSLQGGGANGLTF - TRBJ2-6 - TRBV11-2
TGTGCCAGCAACTATATGGGGGGGGGCTACAATGAGCAGTTCTTC CASNYMGGGYNEQFF - TRBJ2-1 TRBD2 TRBV11-1
TGTGCCAGTACCCCGCGGGGGCCGGGAAACACCATATATTTT CASTPRGPGNTIYF - TRBJ1-3 - TRBV19
TGTGCCAGCAGCTTAAGCGTGGGAGGCACTGAAGCTTTCTTT CASSLSVGGTEAFF - TRBJ1-1 - TRBV7-9
TGTTCCAGCAGCTTAGCGCTCGGGACAGGTACTAACGAGCAGTACTTC CSSSLALGTGTNEQYF - TRBJ2-7 TRBD1 TRBV7-9
TGTGCCAGCAGCTTCAACATGAACACTGAAGCTTTCTTT CASSFNMNTEAFF few TRBJ1-1 - TRBV11-2
TGTGCCAGCAGTTACTCCGGGGGCAATCAGCCCCAGCATTTT CASSYSGGNQPQHF few TRBJ1-5 - TRBV6-5
TGCGCCAGCAGCCAAGATCCCCACCGGGACAGAATGTACGAGCAGTACTTC CASSQDPHRDRMYEQYF - TRBJ2-7 TRBD1 TRBV4-3
TGTGCCAGCAGCCCCCCCGCGCGGGGGCTCCAAGAGACCCAGTACTTC CASSPPARGLQETQYF - TRBJ2-5 - TRBV9
TGTGCCATCAGTCCTCTCGACTCACAAGAGACCCAGTACTTC CAISPLDSQETQYF - TRBJ2-5 - TRBV10-3
TGTGCCAGCAGTGAATCCCGAATAGCAGATACGCAGTATTTT CASSESRIADTQYF once TRBJ2-3 - TRBV25-1
TGTGCCAGCAGTGGGGCAGGGTTTAACAATGAGCAGTTCTTC CASSGAGFNNEQFF - TRBJ2-1 - TRBV2
TGTGCCAGCAGCTACAGGACAGGGCCGAATCAGCCCCAGCATTTT CASSYRTGPNQPQHF - TRBJ1-5 TRBD1 TRBV6-5
TGTGCCAGCAGCGCACAGGGGGGTGGCACAGATACGCAGTATTTT CASSAQGGGTDTQYF - TRBJ2-3 TRBD1 TRBV9
TGTGCCAGCAGGGGACTAGCGGGGGTTAGCTCCTACAATGAGCAGTTCTTC CASRGLAGVSSYNEQFF - TRBJ2-1 TRBD2 TRBV27
TGTGCCAGCAGCGCATGCCGGGATTCCTCTTACGAGCAGTACTTC CASSACRDSSYEQYF - TRBJ2-7 - TRBV12-1
TGTGCCAGCAGAACGGGGGGGACCCTTCAGTACTTC CASRTGGTLQYF - TRBJ2-4 TRBD2 TRBV5-6
TGTGCCAGCAATTCCCGGGACAGACTCTACGAGCAGTACTTC CASNSRDRLYEQYF - TRBJ2-7 TRBD1 TRBV6-5
TGTGCCACCGGGACAGCAGGAAACACCATATATTTT CATGTAGNTIYF few TRBJ1-3 TRBD1 TRBV6-6
TGTGCCAGCAGCCAGGGCAGTACTCAGTACTTC CASSQGSTQYF few TRBJ2-7 - TRBV4-2
TGTGCCAGCAGCCGCAGACAGGGGGGGGACACAGATACGCAGTATTTT CASSRRQGGDTDTQYF - TRBJ2-3 TRBD1 TRBV13
TGTGCCAGCAGAGCGGGAGTGTCCTACAATGAGCAGTTCTTC CASRAGVSYNEQFF - TRBJ2-1 TRBD2 TRBV7-9
TGTGCCAGTAGTCAGGGCACCTGGAGGGCTAATGAAAAACTGTTTTTT CASSQGTWRANEKLFF - TRBJ1-4 - TRBV19
TGTGCCAGCACCCGTAGTACTAGCACAGATACGCAGTATTTT CASTRSTSTDTQYF few TRBJ2-3 - TRBV9
TGCGCCAGCAGCTTGGCTCCGGGATCCTACGAGCAGTACTTC CASSLAPGSYEQYF - TRBJ2-7 - TRBV5-1
TGTGCCAGCAGTTCACTGGAACAGGGAAATGGCTACACCTTC CASSSLEQGNGYTF - TRBJ1-2 - TRBV6-5
TGTGCCAGCAGCTTAGTCGGGGACACAGATACGCAGTATTTT CASSLVGDTDTQYF - TRBJ2-3 - TRBV7-9
TGTGCCTGGAGTGTGGGGGGGGCCAGCGAGCAGTACTTC CAWSVGGASEQYF - TRBJ2-7 - TRBV30
TGTGCCAGCAGCGTCGACAACCGATACGAGCAGTACTTC CASSVDNRYEQYF - TRBJ2-7 - TRBV9
TGTGCCAGCAGTGAAGCCTTGGACAGCTATAGCAATCAGCCCCAGCATTTT CASSEALDSYSNQPQHF few TRBJ1-5 - TRBV2
TGTGCCAGCAGCCCTCTCCTCCGGGAAGAGACCCAGTACTTC CASSPLLREETQYF once TRBJ2-5 - TRBV7-8
TGCGCCAGCAGCTCCTATGACAGTAATTACAATGAGCAGTTCTTC CASSSYDSNYNEQFF - TRBJ2-1 - TRBV5-1
TGTGCCAGCAGCACAGGGGTCCCTAACACTGAAGCTTTCTTT CASSTGVPNTEAFF - TRBJ1-1 TRBD1 TRBV7-9
TGTGCCAGCAGCCGATCCGACGGGATCCCGAACACTGAAGCTTTCTTT CASSRSDGIPNTEAFF - TRBJ1-1 - TRBV13
TGTGCCAGCAGTACCGAGAGGGCTTACAATGAGCAGTTCTTC CASSTERAYNEQFF - TRBJ2-1 - TRBV7-2
TGCAGTTCTCTCAGGGGAGCCGGCACTGAAGCTTTCTTT CSSLRGAGTEAFF few TRBJ1-1 - TRBV29-1
TGTGCCACCGGGACAGGCCGCTCCTACGAGCAGTACTTC CATGTGRSYEQYF - TRBJ2-7 TRBD1 TRBV10-3
TGTGCCAGCAGGGCAAGGGGGCGCGGGCTAGAGGGGAAGCAGTTCTTC CASRARGRGLEGKQFF - TRBJ2-1 TRBD1 TRBV2
TGTGCCAGCAGCTCCGAGCGGGGGCGTTGGCAAGAGACCCAGTACTTC CASSSERGRWQETQYF few TRBJ2-5 TRBD2 TRBV5-6
TGTGCCAGCAGTTATGGGGGCAATAATTCACCCCTCCACTTT CASSYGGNNSPLHF few TRBJ1-6 - TRBV6-5
TGCGCCAGCAGCCAAGATTGGCGGGGTAGCACAGATACGCAGTATTTT CASSQDWRGSTDTQYF - TRBJ2-3 - TRBV4-3